Listed below are T cell receptor beta chains from one sample, sequenced in a study of blood T cell repertoires in COVID-19. The data were produced by immunoSEQ multiplex PCR, yet TCRdb's version contains in-frame clones alone and is incomplete. The sample holds roughly 150,000 clones; approximately 86% are singletons and the top ten take about 2.4%. Sequenced sample: peripheral blood. These receptors were obtained from a woman aged 70-85 years with acute or convalescent COVID-19. Each CDR3 is given with its conserved first and last residue.

v_call	j_call	cdr3_aa
TRBV27	TRBJ1-6	CASSLRDTNNSPLHF
TRBV7-8	TRBJ1-1	CASSLWGGNTEAFF
TRBV12-5	TRBJ2-3	CASGLTTSGAFWSDTQYF
TRBV20-1	TRBJ1-2	CSASWRVGYTF
TRBV5-6	TRBJ1-6	CASSSRGGNSPLHF
TRBV5-1	TRBJ2-3	CASSRSSGGAENTQYF
TRBV5-1	TRBJ2-6	CASSRMDSTSGANVLTF
TRBV5-1	TRBJ2-7	CASRTGTGPYEQYF
TRBV4-2	TRBJ1-4	CASSLPPNRPNEKLFF
TRBV9	TRBJ2-7	CASSVRSGGAYEQYF
TRBV7-2	TRBJ1-6	CASSLAGASSYNSPLHF
TRBV6-2/TRBV6-3	TRBJ1-4	CASTPHTATNEKLFF
TRBV4-2	TRBJ2-7	CASSQAGTSGDYYEQYF
TRBV4-1	TRBJ1-2	CASSQRTGGFYGYTF
TRBV14	TRBJ2-7	CASSQEWAGRGSREQYF
TRBV5-5	TRBJ1-2	CASTGTGGLGYTF
TRBV7-9	TRBJ1-2	CASSLGGGGYTF
TRBV6-5	TRBJ2-5	CAAHRLGQSPGTQYF
TRBV9	TRBJ1-4	CASSVVPGNGEKLFF
TRBV4-2	TRBJ2-4	CASSQDLTGGAKNIQYF
TRBV10-3	TRBJ1-3	CAISETYSGNTIYF
TRBV9	TRBJ2-3	CASSLENSGADTDTQYF
TRBV10-3	TRBJ1-3	CAAGQGDTGNTIYF
TRBV27	TRBJ2-5	CASSGTGGGQETQYF
TRBV7-2	TRBJ2-4	CASSPGTSGGQNIQYF
TRBV7-2	TRBJ2-1	CASSPRPLAVRSYNEQFF
TRBV7-2	TRBJ2-2	CASSQITGLMNRELFF
TRBV7-2	TRBJ1-1	CASSHTGGGGRGTEAFF
TRBV25-1	TRBJ1-4	CASSEAGRGEKLFF
TRBV5-6	TRBJ1-2	CASSLEAAENYGYTF
TRBV3-1/TRBV3-2	TRBJ2-3	CASSQSGGAGTQYF
TRBV27	TRBJ1-1	CASSFNRKVEAFF
TRBV6-2/TRBV6-3	TRBJ2-1	CASSFTFPSGGAAYNEQFF
TRBV7-2	TRBJ1-5	CASSLDPGSNQPQHF
TRBV29-1	TRBJ1-1	CSVDGATEAFF